The 27 T cell receptor beta chains below come from one sample, sequenced in a study of beta chain features in type 1 diabetes. Every isolated RNA sample was fully reverse transcribed, so sequencing captured expressed TCRB transcripts. The protocol was immunoSEQ multiplex PCR, while the TCRdb copy is restricted to in-frame clones and leaves out a portion. The repertoire holds just over 150,000 clones, around 10% seen once, with around 2.1% in the top ten. The source material was central memory CD4+ T cells from blood. The receptor source for this set is a man aged 18 to 29 in good health.

The chain uses TRBV14 and TRBJ2-3, with D maybe TRBD1 (5 bases). Germline-derived CDR1 and CDR2 are SGHDN and FVKESK. This CDR3 has 15 residues. V gave up 2 bases and J gave up 1 base, with 10 bases separating them. Written as DNA, the CDR3 is TGTGCCAGCAGCCAAAATGGGGCAGGCACAGATACGCAGTATTTT. Translating gives CASSQNGAGTDTQYF.

The sample holds a few counts of this clone. This sequence may be a read error, since a much larger clone differs from it by one base. The V and J genes are TRBV18 and TRBJ2-1, with TRBD2 matching 11 bases. The CDR3 extends over 17 amino acids. After removal of 3 bases from V and 12 bases from J, the junction contained 16 bases not matched to a gene. CDR1 and CDR2 from the germline V gene are KGHSH and LQKENI. CDR3: CASSPGGLADPSGGQFF. The CDR3 nucleotides are TGTGCCAGCTCACCGGGGGGACTAGCGGACCCTTCAGGGGGGCAGTTCTTC.

This clone was counted at least ten times. V usage is TRBV2 and J usage is TRBJ2-1; D is uncertain. Germline lookup yields CDR1 SNHLY and CDR2 FYNNEI. V shed 6 bases and J shed 4 bases, with 7 bases lying between them. The CDR3 extends over 12 amino acids. CDR3 region: CASSTHYNEQFF. The CDR3 coding sequence is TGTGCCAGCAGCACACATTACAATGAGCAGTTCTTC.

The chain couples TRBV6-5 to TRBJ1-2, with a possible D match to TRBD1 (5 bases). The CDR3 runs 15 residues. Deletions cut 6 bases from V and 3 bases from J, with 17 bases between. Per the germline V gene, CDR1 is MNHEY and CDR2 is SVGAGI. The CDR3 nucleotides read TGTGCCAGCAGCCAGGGACTCACCCCCGACTATGGCTACACCTTC. Its protein product is CASSQGLTPDYGYTF.

CDR3 residues: CATSEQGAFGANVLTF. CDR3 coding DNA: TGCGCCACCTCCGAGCAGGGGGCGTTTGGGGCCAACGTCCTGACTTTC. This chain links TRBV5-1 with TRBJ2-6; 8 bases match TRBD1. This CDR3 has 16 amino acids. Losses at the gene ends were 9 bases for V and 3 bases for J; bases not matched to a gene: 11. Germline-derived CDR1 and CDR2 are SGHRS and YFSETQ. Using reference TRBV5-1 and TRBJ2-6 for the parts outside the CDR3, the full variable domain is KAGVTQTPRYLIKTRGQQVTLSCSPISGHRSVSWYQQTPGQGLQFLFEYFSETQRNKGNFPGRFSGRQFSNSRSEMNVSTLELGDSALYLCATSEQGAFGANVLTFGAGSRLTVL.

A few counts support this clone. V is TRBV18 and J is TRBJ2-6; no clear D gene. Trimming removed 8 bases from V and 1 base from J, with 9 bases in between. The CDR3 sequence is 14 residues long. CDR1 is KGHSH, CDR2 LQKENI, per germline. The CDR3 protein is CASLTGSGANVLTF. The CDR3, as DNA: TGTGCCAGCCTCACTGGTTCTGGGGCCAACGTCCTGACTTTC.

This clone occurred a few times. The chain carries TRBV4-3 and TRBJ2-2; D not resolved. The CDR3 consists of 12 residues. Germline-derived CDR1 and CDR2 are LGHNA and YSLEER. With 1 base removed from V and 11 bases from J, the gap between germline ends came to 8 bases. The CDR3 region has the DNA TGCGCCAGCAGCCAAGTGTGGGGAGAGCTGTTTTTT. Its translation: CASSQVWGELFF.

This clone was picked up a small number of times. The CDR3 DNA reads as TGTGCCAGCTCACCTAACTATGGCTACACCTTC. Its protein is CASSPNYGYTF. The V call is TRBV18, the J call TRBJ1-2, with D hard to call. There are 11 residues in the CDR3. Between the trimmed V and J ends, which lost 3 bases and 1 base, there was a span of 0 bases. CDR1 and CDR2 (germline): KGHSH, LQKENI.

The genes are TRBV9 and TRBJ1-1; D is undetermined. There are 13 residues in the CDR3. The ends were cut back, 3 bases at V and 3 bases at J, with 9 bases in the middle. Germline CDR1 and CDR2: SGDLS and YYNGEE. The CDR3 nucleotides read TGTGCCAGCAGCGCCGGACTCCACACTGAAGCTTTCTTT. It is translated as CASSAGLHTEAFF.

The sample holds a few counts of this clone. This chain links TRBV29-1 with TRBJ1-5; the D is unclear. V was trimmed by 5 bases and J by 3 bases, leaving 11 bases between them. CDR3 length: 13 residues. Germline CDR1 is SQVTM and CDR2 is ANQGSEA. The CDR3 nucleotides read TGCAGCGTTCAAAGGGAGTTCAATCAGCCCCAGCATTTT. This codes for CSVQREFNQPQHF.

This clone was seen a few times. The chain links TRBV5-4 to TRBJ1-5, with 9 bases aligning to TRBD1. After removal of 4 bases from V and 0 bases from J, the junction contained 2 bases not matched to a gene. Germline loops: CDR1 SGHNT, CDR2 YYREEE (reference sequence). The CDR3 has 15 residues. The CDR3 is CASSPGQGSNQPQHF. CDR3 nucleotides: TGTGCCAGCAGCCCGGGACAGGGTAGCAATCAGCCCCAGCATTTT.

CDR3 sequence reads: CASSLGPIAGKYNEQFF. In DNA form, the CDR3 reads TGCGCCAGCAGCTTGGGTCCTATAGCAGGGAAATACAATGAGCAGTTCTTC. V is TRBV5-1 and J is TRBJ2-1; D might be TRBD1 (5 bases). Germline lookup yields CDR1 SGHRS and CDR2 YFSETQ. This CDR3 has 17 amino acids. Deletions cut 0 bases from V and 4 bases from J, with 17 bases between. The full variable domain, completed using reference TRBV5-1 and TRBJ2-1, is KAGVTQTPRYLIKTRGQQVTLSCSPISGHRSVSWYQQTPGQGLQFLFEYFSETQRNKGNFPGRFSGRQFSNSRSEMNVSTLELGDSALYLCASSLGPIAGKYNEQFFGPGTRLTVL.

This clone was picked up a small number of times. The chain combines TRBV18 with TRBJ2-7; 9 bases are a match to TRBD1. This CDR3 comprises 16 residues. With V trimmed by 6 bases and J by 4 bases, 13 bases remained unmatched. The germline gives CDR1 KGHSH, CDR2 LQKENI. The CDR3 protein is CASSNLRLGQGYEQYF. CDR3 DNA: TGTGCCAGCTCCAACCTAAGGCTGGGACAGGGTTACGAGCAGTACTTC. The variable domain in full, with the rest retrieved from reference TRBV18 and TRBJ2-7, is NAGVMQNPRHLVRRRGQEARLRCSPMKGHSHVYWYRQLPEEGLKFMVYLQKENIIDESGMPKERFSAEFPKEGPSILRIQQVVRGDSAAYFCASSNLRLGQGYEQYFGPGTRLTVT.

This clone has at least ten counts. This chain uses TRBV6-6 with TRBJ2-4; D gene ambiguous. The CDR3 is made up of 14 amino acids. V was cut by 6 bases and J by 3 bases, with 12 bases left in between. CDR1 is MNHNY and CDR2 is SVGAGI in the germline V gene (reference sequence). The chain's CDR3 is CASREVNGKNIQYF. CDR3 sequence (DNA): TGTGCCAGCAGGGAAGTAAATGGCAAAAACATTCAGTACTTC.

The V and J genes are TRBV6-5 and TRBJ2-5; D might be TRBD2 (6 bases). CDR1 and CDR2 (germline): MNHEY, SVGAGI. The CDR3 has 15 residues. Trimming took off 6 bases at V and 4 bases at J, with 18 bases between the two ends. The CDR3 coding sequence is TGTGCCAGCAGCCCGGGACGGGACGGGAGAGAGACCCAGTACTTC. It codes for CASSPGRDGRETQYF.

This clone appeared a few times. CDR3 bases: TGTGCCAGCAGCACCCAGCCCCGGGGCCCGGGCGAGCAGTACTTC. Translated: CASSTQPRGPGEQYF. This sequence joins TRBV27 and TRBJ2-7, with D possibly called TRBD1 or TRBD2 (5 bases each). V was shortened by 6 bases and J by 6 bases, with 21 bases between the two germline ends. Germline CDR1 is MNHEY and CDR2 is SMNVEV (reference sequence). CDR3 length equals 15 residues.

This clone appeared a few times. The chain links TRBV5-1 to TRBJ2-4; 8 bases agree with TRBD2. This CDR3 is built from 15 residues. From germline, CDR1 is SGHRS and CDR2 YFSETQ. V was clipped by 4 bases and J by 5 bases; unmatched bases: 8. CDR3 region: CASSPGGGHENIQYF. In nucleotides, the CDR3 is TGCGCCAGCAGCCCCGGGGGGGGGCACGAAAACATTCAGTACTTC.

In nucleotides, the CDR3 is TGTGCCAGCAGCTTAGTTGGGTATGAGCAGTTCTTC. Residues: CASSLVGYEQFF. This chain uses TRBV7-2 with TRBJ2-1; no reliable D call. Germline CDR1 SGHTA, CDR2 FQGNSA. The CDR3 consists of 12 residues. V lost 1 base, J lost 8 bases, and 6 bases lay in between.

The V gene is TRBV7-9, the J gene TRBJ2-7; no reliable D call. Germline CDR1 SEHNR, CDR2 FQNEAQ (reference sequence). Trimming took off 6 bases at V and 7 bases at J, with 13 bases between the two ends. This CDR3 contains 12 residues. Here the CDR3 DNA reads TGTGCCAGCAGTCTGGAAACCCGAGAGCAGTACTTC. It codes for CASSLETREQYF.

Points on this clone: A much larger clonotype is one base distant, so this may be a read error. This chain uses TRBV28 with TRBJ2-3, with no clear D. The V and J ends lost 8 bases and 5 bases respectively, with 2 bases between them. Per the germline V gene, CDR1 is MDHEN and CDR2 is SYDVKM. This CDR3 region has 9 residues. The CDR3 region is CASGDTQYF. The CDR3 nucleotides are TGTGCCAGCGGAGATACGCAGTATTTT.

This clone was seen a handful of times. This chain connects TRBV7-2 to TRBJ2-7, with D perhaps matching TRBD2 (6 bases). Germline values: CDR1 SGHTA, CDR2 FQGNSA. The CDR3 has 14 residues. V shed 1 base and J shed 2 bases, with 9 bases lying between them. This chain's CDR3 is CASSLGGKTYEQYF. In DNA form, the CDR3 reads TGTGCCAGCAGCTTAGGCGGGAAAACCTACGAGCAGTACTTC.

This clone appeared many times. The chain recombines TRBV2 with TRBJ2-2; 9 nucleotides align to TRBD1. This CDR3 region has 15 residues. Trimming cost V 10 bases and J 5 bases; bases outside gene matches: 11. Germline CDR1 and CDR2: SNHLY and FYNNEI. CDR3 nucleotides: TGTGCCACTCAACGCCGGGACAGGGAGACCGGGGAGCTGTTTTTT. It encodes CATQRRDRETGELFF.

The rearrangement uses TRBV29-1 and TRBJ2-5; possibly TRBD1 for D (5 bases). The CDR3 totals 13 residues. Trimming shortened V by 6 bases and J by 5 bases, and 16 bases separated the two germline ends. The germline V gene encodes CDR1 SQVTM and CDR2 ANQGSEA. The CDR3 loop reads CSVPRGIGETQYF. Written as DNA, the CDR3 is TGCAGCGTCCCAAGGGGAATAGGGGAGACCCAGTACTTC.

This clone was counted ten times or more. This chain links TRBV11-1 with TRBJ2-1; TRBD2 matches 8 bases. Germline CDR1 reads SGHAT; CDR2 reads FQDESV (reference sequence). The CDR3 loop spans 16 amino acids. The trim removed 8 bases at V and 1 base at J, leaving 10 bases unmatched. The CDR3 loop is CASHSREGGSYNEQFF. As DNA, the CDR3 is TGTGCCAGCCACTCTCGGGAGGGAGGATCCTACAATGAGCAGTTCTTC. Full variable domain (missing parts from reference TRBV11-1 and TRBJ2-1): EAEVAQSPRYKITEKSQAVAFWCDPISGHATLYWYRQILGQGPELLVQFQDESVVDDSQLPKDRFSAERLKGVDSTLKIQPAELGDSAMYLCASHSREGGSYNEQFFGPGTRLTVL.

CDR3 protein: CASSLTGLSGNTIYF. For the CDR3, the DNA is TGCGCCAGCAGCTTGACAGGGTTATCCGGAAACACCATATATTTT. V and J are TRBV5-1 and TRBJ1-3, with D perhaps matching TRBD1 (6 bases). V lost 1 base and J lost 4, with 12 bases in between. The CDR3 has 15 residues. Germline V gene sequence: CDR1 SGHRS, CDR2 YFSETQ.

This clone was seen more than once but under ten times. J is TRBJ1-4 and V is TRBV21-1; the table's D call of TRBD1 was not tested on the DNA. TRBV21-1 is designated a pseudogene. This CDR3 is built from 16 residues. This CDR3 is CASSLYRGRMGEKLFF. The CDR3, as DNA: TGTGCCAGCAGCCTATACAGGGGGCGCATGGGTGAAAAACTGTTTTTT.

V is TRBV2 and J is TRBJ2-7, with 7 bases matching TRBD1. The CDR3 contains 14 residues. The germline V gene encodes CDR1 SNHLY and CDR2 FYNNEI. Trimming removed 8 bases from V and 3 bases from J; junction bases left unmatched: 10. The chain's CDR3 is CASPKGQQSYEQYF. The CDR3 region has the DNA TGTGCCAGCCCAAAGGGACAGCAAAGCTACGAGCAGTACTTC.